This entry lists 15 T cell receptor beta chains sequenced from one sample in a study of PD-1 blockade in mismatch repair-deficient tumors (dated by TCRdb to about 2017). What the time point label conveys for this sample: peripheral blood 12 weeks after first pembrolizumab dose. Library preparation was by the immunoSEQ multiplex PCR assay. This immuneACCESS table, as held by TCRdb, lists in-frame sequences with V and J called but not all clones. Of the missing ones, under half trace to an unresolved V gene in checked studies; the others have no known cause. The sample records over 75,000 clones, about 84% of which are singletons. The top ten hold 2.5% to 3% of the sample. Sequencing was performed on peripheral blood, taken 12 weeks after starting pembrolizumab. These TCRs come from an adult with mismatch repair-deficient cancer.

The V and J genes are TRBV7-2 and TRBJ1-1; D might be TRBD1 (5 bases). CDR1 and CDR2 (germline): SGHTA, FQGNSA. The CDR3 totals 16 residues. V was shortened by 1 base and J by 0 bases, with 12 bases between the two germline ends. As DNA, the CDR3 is TGTGCCAGCAGCTTAGGAGTTCGCAGGGTGAACACTGAAGCTTTCTTT. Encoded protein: CASSLGVRRVNTEAFF.

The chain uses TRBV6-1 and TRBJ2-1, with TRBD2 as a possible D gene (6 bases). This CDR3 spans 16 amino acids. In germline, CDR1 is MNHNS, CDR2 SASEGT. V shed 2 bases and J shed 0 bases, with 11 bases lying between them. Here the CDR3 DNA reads TGTGCCAGCAGTGAACGGGCGGGATACTCCTACAATGAGCAGTTCTTC. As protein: CASSERAGYSYNEQFF.

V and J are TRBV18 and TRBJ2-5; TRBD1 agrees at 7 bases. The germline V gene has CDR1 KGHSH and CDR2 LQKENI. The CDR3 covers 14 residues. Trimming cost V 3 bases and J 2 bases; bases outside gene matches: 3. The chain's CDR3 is CASSPGTEQETQYF. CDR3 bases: TGTGCCAGCTCACCCGGGACAGAACAAGAGACCCAGTACTTC.

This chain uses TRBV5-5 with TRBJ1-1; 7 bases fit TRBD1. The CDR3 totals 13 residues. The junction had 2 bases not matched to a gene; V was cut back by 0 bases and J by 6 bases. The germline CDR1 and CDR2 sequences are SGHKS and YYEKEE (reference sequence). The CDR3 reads CASSLGGQSEAFF. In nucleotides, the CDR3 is TGTGCCAGCAGCTTGGGGGGACAGTCTGAAGCTTTCTTT. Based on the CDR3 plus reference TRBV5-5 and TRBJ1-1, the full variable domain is DAGVTQSPTHLIKTRGQQVTLRCSPISGHKSVSWYQQVLGQGPQFIFQYYEKEERGRGNFPDRFSARQFPNYSSELNVNALLLGDSALYLCASSLGGQSEAFFGQGTRLTVV.

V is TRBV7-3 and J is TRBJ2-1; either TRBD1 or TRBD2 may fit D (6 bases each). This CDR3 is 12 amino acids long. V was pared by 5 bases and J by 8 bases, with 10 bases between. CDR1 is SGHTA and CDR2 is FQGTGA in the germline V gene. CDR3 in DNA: TGTGCCAGCAGCCCAGGGGACTATGAGCAGTTCTTC. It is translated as CASSPGDYEQFF.

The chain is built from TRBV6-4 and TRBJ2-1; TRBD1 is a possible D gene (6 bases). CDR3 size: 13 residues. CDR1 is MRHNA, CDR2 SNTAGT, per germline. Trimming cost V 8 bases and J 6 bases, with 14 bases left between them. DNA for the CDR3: TGTGCCAGCGGGATGGACAGTGGCAATGAGCAGTTCTTC. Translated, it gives CASGMDSGNEQFF.

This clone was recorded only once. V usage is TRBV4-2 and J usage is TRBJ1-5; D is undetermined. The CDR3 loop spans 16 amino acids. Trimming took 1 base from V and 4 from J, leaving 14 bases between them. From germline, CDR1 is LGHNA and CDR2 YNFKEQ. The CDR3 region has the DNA TGTGCCAGCAGCCAAGTAGGGTGGGCCTGGAATCAGCCCCAGCATTTT. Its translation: CASSQVGWAWNQPQHF.

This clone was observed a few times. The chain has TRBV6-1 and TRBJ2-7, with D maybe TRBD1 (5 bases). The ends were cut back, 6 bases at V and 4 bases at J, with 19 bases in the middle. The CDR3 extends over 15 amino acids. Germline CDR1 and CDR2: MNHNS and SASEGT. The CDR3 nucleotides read TGTGCCAGCAGACCAATGGCAGTAGCAGGGTACGAGCAGTACTTC. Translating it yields CASRPMAVAGYEQYF.

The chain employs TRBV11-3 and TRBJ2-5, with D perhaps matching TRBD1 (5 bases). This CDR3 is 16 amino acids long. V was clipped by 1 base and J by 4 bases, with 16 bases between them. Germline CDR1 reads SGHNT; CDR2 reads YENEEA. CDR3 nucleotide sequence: TGTGCCAGCAGCTTAGGGAGCAGGGCCTCCGGAGAGACCCAGTACTTC. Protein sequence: CASSLGSRASGETQYF.

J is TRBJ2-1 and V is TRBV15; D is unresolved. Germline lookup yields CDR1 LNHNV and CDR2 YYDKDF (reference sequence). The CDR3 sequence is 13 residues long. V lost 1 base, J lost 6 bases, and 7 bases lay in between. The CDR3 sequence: CATSRAAGNEQFF. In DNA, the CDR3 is TGTGCCACCAGCAGAGCGGCCGGCAATGAGCAGTTCTTC.

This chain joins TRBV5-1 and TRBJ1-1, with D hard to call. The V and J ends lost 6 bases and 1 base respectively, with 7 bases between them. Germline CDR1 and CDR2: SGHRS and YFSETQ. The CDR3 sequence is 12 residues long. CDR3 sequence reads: CASIGQNTEAFF. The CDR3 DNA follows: TGCGCCAGCATCGGTCAGAACACTGAAGCTTTCTTT.

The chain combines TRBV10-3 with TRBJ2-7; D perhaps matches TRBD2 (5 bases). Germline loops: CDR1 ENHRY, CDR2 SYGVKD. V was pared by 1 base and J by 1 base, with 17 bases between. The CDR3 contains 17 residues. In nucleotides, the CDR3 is TGTGCCATCAGTGAGTATGGAGGCGGGTTTTCTTCCTACGAGCAGTACTTC. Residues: CAISEYGGGFSSYEQYF.

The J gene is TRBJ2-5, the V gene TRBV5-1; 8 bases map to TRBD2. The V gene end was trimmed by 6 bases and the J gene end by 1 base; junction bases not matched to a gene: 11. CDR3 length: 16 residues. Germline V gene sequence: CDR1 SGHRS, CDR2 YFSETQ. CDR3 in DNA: TGCGCCAGCACCAGGACAGCGGGAGTACCCCAAGAGACCCAGTACTTC. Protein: CASTRTAGVPQETQYF.

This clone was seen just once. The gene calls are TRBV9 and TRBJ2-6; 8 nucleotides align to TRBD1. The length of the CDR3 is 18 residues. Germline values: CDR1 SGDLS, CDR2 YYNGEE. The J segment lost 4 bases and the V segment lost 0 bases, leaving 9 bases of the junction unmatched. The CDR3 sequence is CASSVATGVTSGANVLTF. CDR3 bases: TGTGCCAGCAGCGTAGCGACAGGGGTAACGTCGGGGGCCAACGTCCTGACTTTC.

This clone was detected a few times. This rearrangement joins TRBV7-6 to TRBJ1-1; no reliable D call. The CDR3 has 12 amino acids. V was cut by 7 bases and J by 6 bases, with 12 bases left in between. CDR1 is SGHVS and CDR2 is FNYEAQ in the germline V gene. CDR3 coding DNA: TGTGCCAGCACCCGATCCGGGTCTGAAGCTTTCTTT. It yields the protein CASTRSGSEAFF.